These 23 T cell receptor beta chains were sequenced from one sample in a study of early T cells in non-severe SARS-CoV-2 infection. TCRdb re-called the 5' RACE reads with MiXCR, one entry per CDR3 protein. The data contain 45,000 to 55,000 distinct CDR3 sequences, around 13% of them singletons. The source material was whole blood. The receptors come from an adult who was a healthcare worker with PCR-confirmed SARS-CoV-2 infection or an uninfected control (not recorded which).

This clonotype was recorded at least ten times. The chain employs TRBV5-4 and TRBJ1-1; the match to TRBD1 covers 9 bases. Looked up from germline, CDR1 is SGHNT and CDR2 is YYREEE (reference sequence). This CDR3 comprises 17 residues. The V gene end was trimmed by 0 bases and the J gene end by 1 base; junction bases not matched to a gene: 7. The CDR3 nucleotides read TGTGCCAGCAGCTTGGGGCCCCTGGGACAGGGGAACACTGAAGCTTTCTTT. Its translation is CASSLGPLGQGNTEAFF.

The chain has TRBV5-1 and TRBJ2-2; no clear D gene. The germline V and J ends were trimmed by 1 base and 7 bases, with 2 bases remaining between them. The germline V gene has CDR1 SGHRS and CDR2 YFSETQ. The CDR3 has 11 amino acids. This CDR3 reads CASSLLGELFF. CDR3 DNA: TGCGCCAGCAGCTTGCTCGGGGAGCTGTTTTTT.

This chain uses TRBV7-2 with TRBJ2-2, with D unclear. This CDR3 has 13 amino acids. CDR1 and CDR2 from the germline V gene are SGHTA and FQGNSA. The ends were cut back, 5 bases at V and 3 bases at J, with 7 bases in the middle. In DNA form, the CDR3 reads TGTGCCAGCAGCCCCCGTCACACCGGGGAGCTGTTTTTT. It specifies CASSPRHTGELFF.

This clonotype was seen ten or more times. The chain couples TRBV6-5 to TRBJ2-5; 7 nucleotides agree with TRBD1. The CDR3 has 17 amino acids. The junction had 9 bases not matched to a gene; V was cut back by 2 bases and J by 0 bases. Germline lookup yields CDR1 MNHEY and CDR2 SVGAGI. CDR3 in DNA: TGTGCCAGCAGTTACGAATACCGAGACAGGGACCAAGAGACCCAGTACTTC. The encoded protein is CASSYEYRDRDQETQYF.

The chain joins TRBV5-1 to TRBJ1-4; possibly TRBD1 for D (6 bases). Trimming left V 4 bases short and J 3 bases short, with 10 bases between. This CDR3 spans 14 amino acids. Germline V gene lookup returns CDR1 SGHRS and CDR2 YFSETQ. The CDR3 protein is CASSPRGSNEKLFF. For the CDR3, the DNA is TGCGCCAGCAGCCCCAGGGGTTCTAATGAAAAACTGTTTTTT. The full variable domain, rest sourced from reference TRBV5-1 and TRBJ1-4, is KAGVTQTPRYLIKTRGQQVTLSCSPISGHRSVSWYQQTPGQGLQFLFEYFSETQRNKGNFPGRFSGRQFSNSRSEMNVSTLELGDSALYLCASSPRGSNEKLFFGSGTQLSVL.

The sample holds many counts of this clonotype. The V gene is TRBV10-2, the J gene TRBJ2-6; D gene unclear. V dropped 3 bases and J dropped 3 bases, with 9 bases sitting between them. Germline assignment: CDR1 WSHSY and CDR2 SAAADI. This CDR3 has 15 residues. The CDR3 protein is CASSDPGSGANVLTF. CDR3 nucleotide sequence: TGCGCCAGCAGTGATCCGGGCAGTGGGGCCAACGTCCTGACTTTC.

This clonotype has ten or more counts. V usage is TRBV11-2 and J usage is TRBJ1-1, with D perhaps TRBD1 (6 bases). V gave up 2 bases and J gave up 3 bases, with 16 bases separating them. CDR3 length: 16 amino acids. CDR1 is SGHAT and CDR2 is FQNNGV in the germline V gene. CDR3 residues: CASSLLKTGRDTEAFF. CDR3 sequence (DNA): TGTGCCAGCAGCTTACTAAAAACAGGGCGGGACACTGAAGCTTTCTTT.

This chain uses TRBV29-1 with TRBJ1-6; no definite D call. Looked up from germline, CDR1 is SQVTM and CDR2 is ANQGSEA. The CDR3 sequence is 14 residues long. Trimming cost V 4 bases and J 5 bases, with 12 bases left between them. The CDR3 region is CSVAVDEDNSPLHF. Here the CDR3 DNA reads TGCAGCGTTGCCGTTGACGAGGATAATTCACCCCTCCACTTT.

This clonotype was counted at least ten times. The J gene is TRBJ1-1, the V gene TRBV2, with D hard to call. From germline, CDR1 is SNHLY and CDR2 FYNNEI. Trimming left V 7 bases short and J 3 bases short, with 6 bases between. The CDR3 is 11 amino acids. In DNA, the CDR3 is TGTGCCAGCACTTGGGACACTGAAGCTTTCTTT. Translating gives CASTWDTEAFF.

The V and J genes are TRBV6-5 and TRBJ1-1, with TRBD1 matching over 7 bases. The germline gives CDR1 MNHEY, CDR2 SVGAGI. This CDR3 contains 13 residues. V dropped 3 bases and J dropped 8; count of bases not matched to a gene: 6. CDR3 DNA: TGTGCCAGCAGTTATTCCAGGACAGGCGAAGCTTTCTTT. Protein: CASSYSRTGEAFF.

This clonotype was detected ten times or more. The chain combines TRBV14 with TRBJ1-2; 9 nucleotides align to TRBD1. Germline V CDR1 and CDR2: SGHDN, FVKESK. V was pared by 1 base and J by 5 bases, with 8 bases of the junction left unmatched. This CDR3 region has 16 residues. The CDR3 nucleotides are TGTGCCAGCAGCCAAGCCCCGGGACAGGGATTATATGGCTACACCTTC. This sequence encodes CASSQAPGQGLYGYTF.

The table lists this clonotype with many counts. The genes are TRBV19 and TRBJ2-2, with D perhaps being TRBD1 or TRBD2 (5 bases each). Per the germline V gene, CDR1 is LNHDA and CDR2 is SQIVND (reference sequence). Trimming cost V 3 bases and J 4 bases, with 12 bases left between them. This CDR3 has 15 amino acids. The CDR3, as DNA: TGTGCCAGTAGTATGGTAGGGGCGGGCACCGGGGAGCTGTTTTTT. Translating it yields CASSMVGAGTGELFF. The complete variable domain, with remaining parts taken from reference TRBV19 and TRBJ2-2, reads DGGITQSPKYLFRKEGQNVTLSCEQNLNHDAMYWYRQDPGQGLRLIYYSQIVNDFQKGDIAEGYSVSREKKESFPLTVTSAQKNPTAFYLCASSMVGAGTGELFFGEGSRLTVL.

This clonotype has just a few counts. The rearrangement uses TRBV2 and TRBJ2-5; D is possibly TRBD2 (6 bases). Germline-derived CDR1 and CDR2 are SNHLY and FYNNEI. The CDR3 has 15 amino acids. V was clipped by 7 bases and J by 4 bases, with 19 bases between them. The chain's CDR3 is CASKPAGTPIETQYF. The CDR3 DNA follows: TGTGCCAGCAAACCGGCCGGGACTCCTATAGAGACCCAGTACTTC.

The rearrangement uses TRBV28 and TRBJ2-5; no clear D. This CDR3 contains 12 residues. Germline V gene lookup returns CDR1 MDHEN and CDR2 SYDVKM. V lost 4 bases and J 5 bases, leaving 8 bases between the germline ends. CDR3 nucleotides: TGTGCCAGCAGTTCCCCGCGGGAGACCCAGTACTTC. Protein product: CASSSPRETQYF.

This clonotype occurred a few times. The J gene is TRBJ1-5, the V gene TRBV10-3, with D tentatively TRBD1 (6 bases). Looked up from germline, CDR1 is ENHRY and CDR2 is SYGVKD. The ends were cut back, 2 bases at V and 4 bases at J, with 9 bases in the middle. CDR3 size: 14 residues. CDR3 in amino acids: CAISERDTNQPQHF. The DNA for the CDR3 is TGTGCCATCAGTGAGCGGGACACAAATCAGCCCCAGCATTTT.

The J gene is TRBJ2-7, the V gene TRBV29-1; 9 bases fit TRBD1. The CDR3 sequence is 16 residues long. The germline V gene has CDR1 SQVTM and CDR2 ANQGSEA. V lost 6 bases, J lost 2 bases, and 14 bases stayed unmatched. CDR3 sequence (DNA): TGCAGCGTCATCTCCCCACAGGGGGCGCATCCCTACGAGCAGTACTTC. This gives the protein CSVISPQGAHPYEQYF.

This clonotype was detected ten times or more. The chain joins TRBV2 to TRBJ2-7; D remains unclear. This CDR3 is built from 13 residues. V lost 6 bases and J lost 3, with 12 bases in between. Germline CDR1 and CDR2: SNHLY and FYNNEI. CDR3 sequence (DNA): TGTGCCAGCAGAGAACAAGTCCTCTACGAGCAGTACTTC. Residues: CASREQVLYEQYF.

This clonotype was recorded a few times. The chain is built from TRBV19 and TRBJ1-6, with D possibly TRBD1 on 6 matching bases. This CDR3 comprises 13 residues. In germline, CDR1 is LNHDA, CDR2 SQIVND (reference sequence). Trimming stripped 9 bases from V and 7 bases from J, with 13 bases between. CDR3 sequence reads: CASQPQGNSPLHF. The CDR3 DNA reads TGTGCCAGCCAACCCCAGGGGAATTCACCCCTCCACTTT.

The chain has TRBV19 and TRBJ2-1; D not resolved. V was pared by 3 bases and J by 0 bases, with 12 bases between. Germline V gene lookup returns CDR1 LNHDA and CDR2 SQIVND (reference sequence). The CDR3 runs to 16 residues. The CDR3 protein is CASSIEGRSSYNEQFF. DNA of the CDR3: TGTGCCAGTAGTATTGAAGGCCGAAGCTCCTACAATGAGCAGTTCTTC.

This clonotype was observed many times. V gene TRBV9 combines with J gene TRBJ2-2, with 7 bases lining up with TRBD2. V shed 5 bases, J shed 5 bases, and the junction held 9 bases outside the gene matches. This CDR3 region has 15 residues. Per the germline V gene, CDR1 is SGDLS and CDR2 is YYNGEE. Written as DNA, the CDR3 is TGTGCCAGCAGACCCGGGAGGCGGGAGACCGGGGAGCTGTTTTTT. It specifies CASRPGRRETGELFF.

This sequence joins TRBV7-9 and TRBJ1-1; 9 bases align to TRBD1. This CDR3 has 15 amino acids. Per the germline V gene, CDR1 is SEHNR and CDR2 is FQNEAQ (reference sequence). V shed 5 bases and J 5 bases; nucleotides not matched to a gene: 9. Here the CDR3 DNA reads TGTGCCAGCAGCACCGGGGACAGGGAGGTGACTGAAGCTTTCTTT. The encoded protein is CASSTGDREVTEAFF.

This clonotype was seen at least ten times. J is TRBJ2-1 and V is TRBV24-1, with a weak D call TRBD1 (6 bases). Germline loops: CDR1 KGHDR, CDR2 SFDVKD. The CDR3 loop spans 14 amino acids. Trimming stripped 5 bases from V and 5 bases from J, with 12 bases between. For the CDR3, the DNA is TGTGCCACCAGTGCTACAGGGTCCCACAATGAGCAGTTCTTC. Protein product: CATSATGSHNEQFF.

This clonotype was observed a handful of times. V gene TRBV5-1 combines with J gene TRBJ2-3; TRBD2 agrees at 10 bases. J gave up 0 bases and V 1 base, and 5 bases lay outside the gene matches. Germline CDR1 SGHRS, CDR2 YFSETQ. The CDR3 is 17 residues long. Here the CDR3 DNA reads TGCGCCAGCAGCTTGACAGCGGGAGGGCCAAGCACAGATACGCAGTATTTT. Translated, it gives CASSLTAGGPSTDTQYF.